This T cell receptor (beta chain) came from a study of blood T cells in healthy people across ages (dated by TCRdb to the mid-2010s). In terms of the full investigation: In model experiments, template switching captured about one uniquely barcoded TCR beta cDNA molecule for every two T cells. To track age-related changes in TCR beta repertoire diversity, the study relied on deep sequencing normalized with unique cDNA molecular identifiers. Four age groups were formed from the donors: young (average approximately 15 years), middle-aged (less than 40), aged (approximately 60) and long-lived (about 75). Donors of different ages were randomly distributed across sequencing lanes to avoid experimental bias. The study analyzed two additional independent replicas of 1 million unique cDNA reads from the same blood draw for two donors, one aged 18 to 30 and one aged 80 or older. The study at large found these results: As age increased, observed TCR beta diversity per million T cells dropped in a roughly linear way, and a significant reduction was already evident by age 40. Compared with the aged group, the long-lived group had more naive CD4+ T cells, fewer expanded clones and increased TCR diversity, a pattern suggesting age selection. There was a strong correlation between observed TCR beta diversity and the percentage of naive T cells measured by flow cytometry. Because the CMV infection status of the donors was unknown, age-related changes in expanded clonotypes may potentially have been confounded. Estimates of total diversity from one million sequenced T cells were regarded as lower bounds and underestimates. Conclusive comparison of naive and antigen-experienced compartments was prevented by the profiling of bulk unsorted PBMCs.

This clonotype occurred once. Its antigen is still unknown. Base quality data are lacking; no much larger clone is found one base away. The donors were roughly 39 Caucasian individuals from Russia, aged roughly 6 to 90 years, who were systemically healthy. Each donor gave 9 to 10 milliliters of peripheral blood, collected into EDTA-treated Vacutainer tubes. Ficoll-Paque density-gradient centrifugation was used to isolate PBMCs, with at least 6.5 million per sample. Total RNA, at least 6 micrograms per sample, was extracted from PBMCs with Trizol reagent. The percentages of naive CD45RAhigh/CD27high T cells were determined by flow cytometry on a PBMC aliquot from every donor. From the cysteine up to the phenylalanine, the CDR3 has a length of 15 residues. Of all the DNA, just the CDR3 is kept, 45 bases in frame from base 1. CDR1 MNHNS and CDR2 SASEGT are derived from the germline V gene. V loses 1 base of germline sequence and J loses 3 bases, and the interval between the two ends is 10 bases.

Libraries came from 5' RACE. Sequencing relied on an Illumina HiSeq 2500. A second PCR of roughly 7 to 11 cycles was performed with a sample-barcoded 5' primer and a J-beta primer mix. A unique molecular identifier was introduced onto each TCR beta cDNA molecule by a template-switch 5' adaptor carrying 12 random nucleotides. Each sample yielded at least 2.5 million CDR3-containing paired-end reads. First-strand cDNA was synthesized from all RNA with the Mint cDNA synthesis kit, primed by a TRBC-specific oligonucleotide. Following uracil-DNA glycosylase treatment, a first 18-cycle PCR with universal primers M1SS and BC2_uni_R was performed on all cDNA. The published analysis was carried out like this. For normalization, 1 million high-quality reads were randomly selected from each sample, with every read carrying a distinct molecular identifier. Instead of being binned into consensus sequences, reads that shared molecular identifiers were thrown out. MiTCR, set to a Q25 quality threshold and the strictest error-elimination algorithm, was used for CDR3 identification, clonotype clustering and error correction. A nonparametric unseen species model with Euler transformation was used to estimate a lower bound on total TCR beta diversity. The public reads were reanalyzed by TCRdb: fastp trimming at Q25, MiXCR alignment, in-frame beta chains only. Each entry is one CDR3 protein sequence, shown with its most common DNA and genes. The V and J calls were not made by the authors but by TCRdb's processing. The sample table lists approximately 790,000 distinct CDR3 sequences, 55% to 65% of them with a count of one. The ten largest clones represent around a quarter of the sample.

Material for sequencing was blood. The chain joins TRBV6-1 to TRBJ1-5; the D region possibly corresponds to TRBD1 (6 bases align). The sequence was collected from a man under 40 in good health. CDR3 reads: CASSEGQGLNQPQHF. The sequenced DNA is TGTGCCAGCAGTGAAGGTCAGGGGCTCAATCAGCCCCAGCATTTT.